The clone carrying this T cell receptor beta chain occurred once. These data come from a study of blood T cell repertoires in COVID-19. Generated by immunoSEQ multiplex PCR, the TCRdb table keeps only in-frame clones and is missing some. This sample has some 150,000 clones, with roughly three quarters found just once. V gave up 6 bases and J gave up 3 bases, with 19 bases separating them. The CDR3 is 16 residues long. CDR1 is SGHTS and CDR2 is YDEGEE in the germline V gene. The chain is built from TRBV5-8 and TRBJ1-5; D is perhaps TRBD1 (5 bases). The specimen sequenced was peripheral blood. The TCR originated in a middle-aged man with active or convalescent COVID-19. CDR3 DNA: TGTGCCAGCAACCGCCGTGGGGGGTCCTCCAATCAGCCCCAGCATTTT. Amino acids: CASNRRGGSSNQPQHF.